Listed below are T cell receptor beta chains from one sample, sequenced in a study of human T cells and chemical hapten exposure. Using its own MiXCR run on the RACE reads, TCRdb lists one record per CDR3 protein. The sample gives fewer than 400,000 distinct CDR3 sequences, under 8% of which show up once; 8.4% is in the top ten. The sequencing here drew on whole blood, taken in connection with sensitization to the hapten diphenylcyclopropenone (DPC). The receptors here all came from a woman between 18 and 30 years old with alopecia areata. Some clones in this sample may be carry-over from other donors' samples. CDR3s include the opening cysteine and the closing phenylalanine or tryptophan. The D gene is left open where the match is weak. Size is stated for part of the rows, as once, few or many counts, or as a class when the clone is expanded.

v_gene	j_gene	d_gene	abundance	CDR3aa	CDR3nt
TRBV6-1	TRBJ2-2	-	-	CASSVYREGTGELFF	TGTGCCAGCAGTGTCTACAGGGAGGGCACCGGGGAGCTGTTTTTT
TRBV9	TRBJ2-7	TRBD1	few	CASSEGGTGYSYEQYF	TGTGCCAGCAGCGAGGGGGGGACAGGGTACTCCTACGAGCAGTACTTC
TRBV14	TRBJ1-4	-	few	CASSQGRLWEKLFF	TGTGCCAGCAGCCAAGGGCGTCTATGGGAAAAACTGTTTTTT
TRBV25-1	TRBJ2-1	-	few	CASSEPRGRGRNEQFF	TGTGCCAGCAGTGAACCCCGGGGCAGGGGCAGGAATGAGCAGTTCTTC
TRBV5-1	TRBJ2-3	-	many	CASSRRSSGTDTQYF	TGCGCCAGCAGCCGTCGAAGTAGCGGCACAGATACGCAGTATTTT
TRBV11-3	TRBJ2-7	-	-	CASSLGGNDEQYF	TGTGCCAGCAGCTTAGGAGGGAACGACGAGCAGTACTTC
TRBV13	TRBJ2-1	TRBD2	few	CASSFASGGAASSYNEQFF	TGTGCCAGCAGCTTCGCCAGCGGGGGGGCCGCTAGCTCCTACAATGAGCAGTTCTTC
TRBV6-5	TRBJ1-4	TRBD1	few	CASSYSTGEANEKLFF	TGTGCCAGCAGTTACTCCACAGGGGAGGCTAATGAAAAACTGTTTTTT
TRBV6-5	TRBJ2-4	TRBD2	many	CASSLLAGVRKNIQYF	TGTGCCAGCAGCCTCTTAGCGGGGGTTCGCAAAAACATTCAGTACTTC
TRBV20-1	TRBJ2-4	-	few	CSASEGRPPPGDIQYF	TGCAGTGCTAGTGAAGGCAGGCCTCCTCCAGGAGACATTCAGTACTTC
TRBV6-2/TRBV6-3	TRBJ1-5	-	many	CASSYILHQPQHF	TGTGCCAGCAGTTACATCCTCCATCAGCCCCAGCATTTT
TRBV4-1	TRBJ1-6	TRBD1	many	CASSQGTGFSSLHF	TGCGCCAGCAGCCAGGGGACAGGGTTCAGTTCCCTCCACTTT
TRBV28	TRBJ1-5	-	-	CASTPAVNQPQHF	TGTGCCAGCACCCCCGCGGTTAATCAGCCCCAGCATTTT
TRBV29-1	TRBJ1-2	-	many	CSVVSGSYGYTF	TGCAGCGTTGTCAGCGGAAGCTATGGCTACACCTTC
TRBV11-1	TRBJ1-5	-	many	CASSFTGNQPQHF	TGTGCCAGCAGCTTTACAGGAAATCAGCCCCAGCATTTT
TRBV7-2	TRBJ1-1	TRBD1	-	CASSPWTGRPEAFF	TGTGCCAGCAGCCCCTGGACAGGGAGACCTGAAGCTTTCTTT
TRBV5-1	TRBJ1-6	-	-	CASSFRLDSPLHF	TGCGCCAGCAGCTTTCGATTAGATTCACCCCTCCACTTT
TRBV6-6	TRBJ1-1	-	few	CASSFVGPEAFF	TGTGCCAGCAGCTTCGTAGGTCCTGAAGCTTTCTTT
TRBV19	TRBJ2-7	-	many	CASSASGALKLYEQYF	TGTGCCAGTAGTGCCTCGGGGGCACTGAAACTATACGAGCAGTACTTC
TRBV5-1	TRBJ1-2	-	-	CASSLYNSDYGYTF	TGCGCCAGCAGCTTGTATAACTCTGACTATGGCTACACCTTC
TRBV12-3/TRBV12-4	TRBJ2-1	-	many	CASSPLLADNNEQFF	TGTGCCAGCAGTCCCCTCCTCGCAGATAACAATGAGCAGTTCTTC
TRBV5-1	TRBJ1-2	TRBD1	-	CASSLAHGTGDYGYTF	TGCGCCAGCAGCTTAGCCCACGGAACAGGGGATTATGGCTACACCTTC
TRBV6-5	TRBJ2-6	-	many	CASSQSSGANVLTF	TGTGCCAGCAGTCAGAGCTCTGGGGCCAACGTCCTGACTTTC
TRBV4-1	TRBJ2-5	TRBD2	-	CASSQEASGGLEAQYF	TGCGCCAGCAGCCAAGAGGCTAGCGGGGGTTTAGAGGCCCAGTACTTC
TRBV27	TRBJ2-2	-	few	CASSRDWGAGELFF	TGTGCCAGCAGTAGGGATTGGGGGGCCGGGGAGCTGTTTTTT
TRBV20-1	TRBJ2-3	-	-	CSASPFEQSWSTDTQYF	TGCAGTGCTAGTCCCTTCGAGCAGTCGTGGAGCACAGATACGCAGTATTTT
TRBV28	TRBJ2-7	-	many	CASSFPGRGREQYF	TGTGCCAGCAGTTTCCCTGGAAGGGGGAGGGAGCAGTACTTC
TRBV5-1	TRBJ1-2	-	-	CASSLGGIYGYTF	TGCGCCAGCAGCTTGGGAGGAATCTATGGCTACACCTTC
TRBV10-3	TRBJ1-6	-	few	CAIVVWVRPYNSPLHF	TGTGCCATCGTAGTTTGGGTGAGGCCCTATAATTCACCCCTCCACTTT
TRBV6-6	TRBJ1-1	-	few	CASSSTRTEAFF	TGTGCCAGCAGTTCAACGAGGACTGAAGCTTTCTTT
TRBV6-5	TRBJ1-1	TRBD1	many	CASSYQDRGWTEAFF	TGTGCCAGCAGTTACCAGGACAGGGGGTGGACTGAAGCTTTCTTT
TRBV2	TRBJ1-4	TRBD1	-	CASSLGTGPNEKLFF	TGTGCCAGCAGTCTGGGGACAGGTCCTAATGAAAAACTGTTTTTT
TRBV5-6	TRBJ1-4	TRBD1	-	CASSLFWVRRTGNEKLFF	TGTGCCAGCAGCTTGTTCTGGGTGAGGAGGACAGGGAATGAAAAACTGTTTTTT
TRBV27	TRBJ2-7	-	few	CASSSQGGGYEQYF	TGTGCCAGCAGTTCTCAGGGAGGGGGTTACGAGCAGTACTTC
TRBV27	TRBJ2-5	-	few	CASSFIGRQETQYF	TGTGCCAGCAGTTTTATAGGCAGACAAGAGACCCAGTACTTC
TRBV7-2	TRBJ2-5	-	-	CASTKASQGETQYF	TGTGCCAGCACCAAGGCTAGCCAGGGGGAGACCCAGTACTTC